One T cell receptor beta chain is described in this entry. Its antigen is still unknown. TCRdb's copy holds only in-frame clones and misses some; the assay was immunoSEQ multiplex PCR. In the table there are 55,000 to 65,000 clones, about 90% of which are singletons. Trimming removed 6 bases from V and 1 base from J, with 9 bases in between. CDR3 length equals 13 residues. CDR1 is SNHLY, CDR2 FYNNEI, per germline. This sample stems from a study of OX40 agonist ivuxolimab in advanced cancers. The wider study: The patients got ivuxolimab, which is an agonistic anti-OX40 (CD134) antibody. Notes on the study in general: Researchers did not establish what antigens the expanded peripheral T cells target.

The receptor was derived from an adult with an advanced solid tumor such as melanoma, head and neck, liver or kidney cancer. This sample comprised CD4+ or CD8+ T cells sorted from blood, obtained in a trial of the OX40 agonist ivuxolimab. The rearrangement joins TRBV2 to TRBJ1-2; D uncertain. The CDR3 region is CASRGNHNYGYTF. CDR3 in DNA: TGTGCCAGCAGAGGAAACCATAACTATGGCTACACCTTC.